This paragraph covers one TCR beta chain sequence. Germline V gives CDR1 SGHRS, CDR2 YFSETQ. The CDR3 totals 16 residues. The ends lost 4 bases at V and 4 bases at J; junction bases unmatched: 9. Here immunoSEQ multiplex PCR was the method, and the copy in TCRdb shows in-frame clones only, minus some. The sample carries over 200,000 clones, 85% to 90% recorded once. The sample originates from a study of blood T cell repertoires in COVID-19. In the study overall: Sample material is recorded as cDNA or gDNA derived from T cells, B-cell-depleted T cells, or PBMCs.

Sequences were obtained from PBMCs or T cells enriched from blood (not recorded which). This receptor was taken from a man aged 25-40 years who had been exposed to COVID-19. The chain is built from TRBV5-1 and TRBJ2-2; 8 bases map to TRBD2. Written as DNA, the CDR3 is TGCGCCAGCAGCCCGCCGGGGGGGCTGGCCACCGGGGAGCTGTTTTTT. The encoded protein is CASSPPGGLATGELFF.